The entry below gives a single TCR beta chain sequence along with its context. Its antigen is currently unknown. The data originate from a study of T cell responses to AZD1222 COVID-19 vaccine. The J segment lost 7 bases and the V segment lost 8 bases, leaving 4 bases of the junction unmatched. This CDR3 spans 13 amino acids. The assay was immunoSEQ multiplex PCR, and TCRdb's table has in-frame clones only and misses some. The data hold 210,000 or so clones, with roughly 94% observed a single time. Notes on the study in general: Repertoires in all cases were sampled only once the peak T cell response had passed. Across the whole spike, CD4 TCRs peaked at regions 160-218 and 743-854. There were mostly white British donors and more females than males, and clonal diversity was possibly underestimated. Once two AZD1222 doses were given, Spike-specific TCR breadth and depth went up.

The receptor's source is an adult who received the MenACWY meningococcal vaccine as a control. The rearrangement uses TRBV12-3 or TRBV12-4 and TRBJ2-2; 10 bases match TRBD2. The sequencing used peripheral blood, collected 28 days after the second dose of the MenACWY control vaccine. CDR3 sequence reads: CASVLAGVGELFF. CDR3 sequence (DNA): TGTGCCAGCGTGCTAGCGGGGGTCGGGGAGCTGTTTTTT.